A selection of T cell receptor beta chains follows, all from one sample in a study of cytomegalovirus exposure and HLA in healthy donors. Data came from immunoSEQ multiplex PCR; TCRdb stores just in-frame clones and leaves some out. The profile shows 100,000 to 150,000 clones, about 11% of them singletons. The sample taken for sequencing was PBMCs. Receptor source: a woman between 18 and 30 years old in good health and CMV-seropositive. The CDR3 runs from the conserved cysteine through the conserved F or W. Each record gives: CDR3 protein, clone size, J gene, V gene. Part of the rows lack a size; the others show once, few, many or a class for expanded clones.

CASSSPTSGGRNEQFF	-	TRBJ2-1	TRBV11-3
CSVELGTVPNHYEQYF	-	TRBJ2-7	TRBV29-1
CASSLTGDEQFF	few	TRBJ2-1	TRBV7-3
CASSYGGGYTF	-	TRBJ1-2	TRBV6-5
CASSEWVSSTDTRGNTIYF	-	TRBJ1-3	TRBV2
CASSPPARTNEKLFF	-	TRBJ1-4	TRBV18
CASSYQGQVNTEAFF	-	TRBJ1-1	TRBV11-1
CASSLGLAGGPTGELFF	few	TRBJ2-2	TRBV5-4
CAWSPGQVMNEQFF	-	TRBJ2-1	TRBV30
CASSLIPAGHNEQFF	few	TRBJ2-1	TRBV27
CASSRRQGPGELFF	few	TRBJ2-2	TRBV7-2
CASSFTTGVNTEAFF	few	TRBJ1-1	TRBV6-5
CAWSVSEGIYGYTF	-	TRBJ1-2	TRBV30
CAINGQGKNTEAFF	-	TRBJ1-1	TRBV10-3
CASSLSQGNYGYTF	-	TRBJ1-2	TRBV7-2
CASNLGGGRNTEAFF	few	TRBJ1-1	TRBV2
CASSLTPGGWSDTQYF	few	TRBJ2-3	TRBV28
CASSLGQAMGGYTF	few	TRBJ1-2	TRBV4-2
CAWRMGGGGAQYF	few	TRBJ2-3	TRBV30
CASSLGPSAYEQYF	-	TRBJ2-7	TRBV5-1